This entry features one T cell receptor beta chain sequence. The data were taken from a study of cytomegalovirus exposure and HLA in healthy donors. The PCR ran on 60 Vbeta and 13 Jbeta primers. Clones were sequenced by immunoSEQ multiplex PCR, and TCRdb holds only the in-frame ones, with some missing. The sample holds about 200,000 clones; approximately 80% are singletons and the top ten take 2.5% to 3%. CDR3 length equals 16 residues. With 5 bases clipped from V and 4 bases from J, the junction kept 9 bases outside the gene matches. The germline V gene encodes CDR1 PRHDT and CDR2 FYEKMQ (reference sequence).

The source material was PBMCs. The sequence derives from a man aged 25-45 years in good health and CMV-seronegative. The gene calls are TRBV13 and TRBJ2-1; TRBD1 matches at 9 bases. CDR3 DNA: TGTGCCAGCAGCCGAAGCCCCGGGACAGGGTACAATGAGCAGTTCTTC. It is translated as CASSRSPGTGYNEQFF.